The 15 T cell receptor beta chains reported below all come from one sample, sequenced in a study of Ad26.COV2.S vaccination and SARS-CoV-2 variants. This table comes from immunoSEQ multiplex PCR, and its TCRdb copy is limited to in-frame clones, with some not included. Of approximately 500,000 clones listed, roughly 85% are singletons. As to treatment: around 19 received Ad26.COV2.S at low or high dose, single or two shots; roughly five received placebo; per-sample allocation not given. After the first vaccine or placebo injection, samples were drawn on day 63. Specimen: peripheral blood, collected in a trial of Ad26.COV2.S vaccine versus placebo. Receptors originate from a person aged 18 to 65 who received the Ad26.COV2.S COVID-19 vaccine or a placebo.

This clone appeared once. This chain joins TRBV19 and TRBJ2-1; D is possibly TRBD1 (6 bases). The V end was cut by 5 bases, the J end by 5 bases, with 16 bases between. The CDR3 extends over 15 amino acids. Germline CDR1 reads LNHDA; CDR2 reads SQIVND (reference sequence). In DNA form, the CDR3 reads TGTGCCAGTAGTGGTAGGGACAAACTCAACAATGAGCAGTTCTTC. Translated, it gives CASSGRDKLNNEQFF.

This chain connects TRBV5-1 to TRBJ1-1, with D perhaps TRBD1 (6 bases). Germline V gives CDR1 SGHRS, CDR2 YFSETQ. The CDR3 spans 13 residues. Between the trimmed V and J ends, which lost 6 bases and 4 bases, there was a span of 13 bases. CDR3 region: CASTQGSITEAFF. The DNA for the CDR3 is TGCGCCAGCACTCAGGGGAGTATCACTGAAGCTTTCTTT. The full variable domain, in which reference TRBV5-1 and TRBJ1-1 provide the parts outside the CDR3, is KAGVTQTPRYLIKTRGQQVTLSCSPISGHRSVSWYQQTPGQGLQFLFEYFSETQRNKGNFPGRFSGRQFSNSRSEMNVSTLELGDSALYLCASTQGSITEAFFGQGTRLTVV.

The J gene is TRBJ2-5, the V gene TRBV4-2; 9 bases fit TRBD2. Looked up from germline, CDR1 is LGHNA and CDR2 is YNFKEQ. V trimming: 0 bases; J trimming: 3 bases; junction bases outside the gene matches: 11. This CDR3 has 18 amino acids. The CDR3 DNA reads as TGTGCCAGCAGCCAAGATCCTTCAGGCGGGAGGGCCAAAGAGACCCAGTACTTC. Protein: CASSQDPSGGRAKETQYF.

This chain uses TRBV27 with TRBJ2-3; TRBD1 is a possible D gene (6 bases). CDR1 is MNHEY, CDR2 SMNVEV, per germline (reference sequence). The CDR3 consists of 16 residues. V was cut by 0 bases and J by 0 bases, with 10 bases left in between. The CDR3 spells CASSLSRGSSTDTQYF. The CDR3, as DNA: TGTGCCAGCAGTTTATCGAGGGGGAGTAGCACAGATACGCAGTATTTT.

The chain is built from TRBV9 and TRBJ1-2; TRBD1 agrees at 7 bases. From germline, CDR1 is SGDLS and CDR2 YYNGEE. The CDR3 has 12 residues. V dropped 3 bases and J dropped 10; count of bases not matched to a gene: 6. CDR3 sequence (DNA): TGTGCCAGCAGCGCGTTAGGGACAGACTACACCTTC. This encodes CASSALGTDYTF.

The CDR3 sequence: CASSYRGGQYF. The CDR3 DNA is TGTGCCAGCAGTTATCGAGGAGGGCAGTACTTC. V gene TRBV6-6 combines with J gene TRBJ2-7; D possibly corresponds to TRBD2 (5 bases). Germline CDR1 and CDR2: MNHNY and SVGAGI (reference sequence). The V gene lost 3 bases and the J gene lost 9 bases, with 9 bases spanning the gap. CDR3 length: 11 amino acids.

This clone was observed a single time. The genes are TRBV28 and TRBJ2-1; TRBD2 matches at 9 bases. This CDR3 comprises 15 residues. The germline V gene encodes CDR1 MDHEN and CDR2 SYDVKM. The V gene end was trimmed by 2 bases and the J gene end by 5 bases; junction bases not matched to a gene: 4. The CDR3 nucleotides read TGTGCCAGCAGTTTACTAGCGGGAACAAACAATGAGCAGTTCTTC. As protein: CASSLLAGTNNEQFF.

The chain employs TRBV4-1 and TRBJ2-7; D is possibly TRBD2 (7 bases). CDR1 MGHRA and CDR2 YSYEKL come from the germline V gene. CDR3 size: 15 residues. The V end was cut by 4 bases, the J end by 4 bases, with 17 bases between. This chain's CDR3 is CASSPRAGEGYEQYF. DNA for the CDR3: TGCGCCAGCAGCCCTCGAGCAGGGGAGGGATACGAGCAGTACTTC.

The V gene is TRBV3-1 (or the pseudogene TRBV3-2), the J gene TRBJ2-2; 10 nucleotides align to TRBD2. Germline V CDR1 and CDR2: LGHDT, YNNKEL (reference sequence). There are 15 residues in the CDR3. V shed 1 base, J shed 7 bases, and the junction held 3 bases outside the gene matches. The chain's CDR3 is CASSQGLAGGGELFF. CDR3 sequence (DNA): TGTGCCAGCAGCCAAGGACTAGCGGGTGGCGGGGAGCTGTTTTTT.

The chain combines TRBV19 with TRBJ1-5, with TRBD1 matching 12 bases. The CDR3 covers 16 residues. V was pared by 4 bases and J by 5 bases, with 6 bases of the junction left unmatched. Germline V gene data show CDR1 as LNHDA and CDR2 as SQIVND (reference sequence). The CDR3 is CASSTLGQGAHQPQHF. CDR3 DNA: TGTGCCAGTAGTACACTGGGACAGGGGGCGCATCAGCCCCAGCATTTT.

The rearrangement links TRBV30 to TRBJ2-2; D not certain. The V end was cut by 7 bases, the J end by 0 bases, with 9 bases between. The CDR3 totals 13 residues. Germline assignment: CDR1 GTSNPN and CDR2 SVGIG (reference sequence). For the CDR3, the DNA is TGTGCCTCGACAATCGCGAACACCGGGGAGCTGTTTTTT. This encodes CASTIANTGELFF. The full variable domain, in which reference TRBV30 and TRBJ2-2 provide the parts outside the CDR3, is SQTIHQWPATLVQPVGSPLSLECTVEGTSNPNLYWYRQAAGRGLQLLFYSVGIGQISSEVPQNLSASRPQDRQFILSSKKLLLSDSGFYLCASTIANTGELFFGEGSRLTVL.

The CDR3 DNA follows: TGCAGCGGGGGTTCGTACGGGGCCGGGGAGCTGTTTTTT. This sequence encodes CSGGSYGAGELFF. This rearrangement joins TRBV29-1 to TRBJ2-2, with a possible D match to TRBD2 (5 bases). V lost 7 bases and J 6 bases, leaving 15 bases between the germline ends. This CDR3 is built from 13 residues. CDR1 and CDR2 (germline): SQVTM, ANQGSEA.

This rearrangement joins TRBV6-1 to TRBJ1-1; weak D call: TRBD1 (5 bases). CDR3 length: 15 amino acids. Looked up from germline, CDR1 is MNHNS and CDR2 is SASEGT. The ends were cut back, 0 bases at V and 3 bases at J, with 11 bases in the middle. The CDR3 spells CASSEATVGDTEAFF. The CDR3 bases are TGTGCCAGCAGTGAAGCGACAGTTGGTGACACTGAAGCTTTCTTT.

V is TRBV30 and J is TRBJ1-1, with a possible D match to TRBD1 (5 bases). Germline V CDR1 and CDR2: GTSNPN, SVGIG (reference sequence). V gave up 8 bases and J gave up 5 bases, with 18 bases separating them. This CDR3 comprises 13 residues. CDR3 nucleotides: TGTGCCATCCAGGGACTCGGGGGGACTGAAGCTTTCTTT. Translation: CAIQGLGGTEAFF.

The rearrangement links TRBV2 to TRBJ1-1; no reliable D call. Germline lookup yields CDR1 SNHLY and CDR2 FYNNEI. This CDR3 region has 13 residues. V was clipped by 5 bases and J by 1 base, with 8 bases between them. For the CDR3, the DNA is TGTGCCAGCAGTACAGCCTCGAACACTGAAGCTTTCTTT. Residues: CASSTASNTEAFF.